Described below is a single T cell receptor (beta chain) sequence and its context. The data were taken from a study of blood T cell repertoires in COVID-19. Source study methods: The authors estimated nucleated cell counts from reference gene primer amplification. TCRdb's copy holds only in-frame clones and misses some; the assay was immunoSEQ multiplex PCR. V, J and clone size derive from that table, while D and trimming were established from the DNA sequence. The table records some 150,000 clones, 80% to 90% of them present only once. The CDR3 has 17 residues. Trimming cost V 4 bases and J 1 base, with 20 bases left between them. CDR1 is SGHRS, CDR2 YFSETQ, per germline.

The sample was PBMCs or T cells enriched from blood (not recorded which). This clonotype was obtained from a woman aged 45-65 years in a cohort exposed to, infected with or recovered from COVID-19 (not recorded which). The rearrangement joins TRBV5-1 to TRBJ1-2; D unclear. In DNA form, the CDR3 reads TGCGCCAGCAGCCCCTCCCTAGGTCAAGAAAGTAACTATGGCTACACCTTC. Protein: CASSPSLGQESNYGYTF.